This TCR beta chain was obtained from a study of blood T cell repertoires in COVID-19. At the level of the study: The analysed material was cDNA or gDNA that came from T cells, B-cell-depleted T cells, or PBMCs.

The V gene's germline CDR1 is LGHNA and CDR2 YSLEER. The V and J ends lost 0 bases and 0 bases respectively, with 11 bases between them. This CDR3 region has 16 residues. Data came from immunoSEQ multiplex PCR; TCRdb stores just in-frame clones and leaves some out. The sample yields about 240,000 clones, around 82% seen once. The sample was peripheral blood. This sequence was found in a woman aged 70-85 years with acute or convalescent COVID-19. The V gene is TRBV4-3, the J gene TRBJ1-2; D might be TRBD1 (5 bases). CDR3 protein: CASSQDYTGANYGYTF. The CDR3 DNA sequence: TGCGCCAGCAGCCAAGATTACACAGGAGCTAACTATGGCTACACCTTC.